One sample yielded the 10 T cell receptor beta chains listed below, sequenced in a study of blood T cells in healthy people across ages. Alongside a J-beta primer mix, a sample-barcoded 5' primer served in a second PCR lasting about 6 to 12 cycles. MiXCR, run by TCRdb on the 5' RACE reads, gives a single entry per CDR3 protein. The data show roughly 680,000 distinct CDR3 sequences, roughly 21% seen once. The sample was blood. The receptors here all came from a man aged 65-85 years in good health.

Of note for this clonotype: Mismatch with germline at one junction end may stem from a read error. The chain couples TRBV27 to TRBJ2-5, with a tentative D call TRBD2 (5 bases). Germline CDR1 reads MNHEY; CDR2 reads SMNVEV (reference sequence). This CDR3 comprises 16 residues. The CDR3 loop is CASSLLRERNQETQYF. In DNA form, the CDR3 reads TGTGCCAGCAGTTTACTGAGGGAACGAAACCAGGAGACCCAGTACTTC.

This sequence joins TRBV10-3 and TRBJ2-5, with 8 nucleotides matching TRBD1. The CDR3 has 14 amino acids. In germline, CDR1 is ENHRY, CDR2 SYGVKD. Germline trimming cut 6 bases from V and 1 base from J; bases unmatched to any gene: 4. CDR3 residues: CAISRDRSQETQYF. The CDR3 nucleotides are TGTGCCATCAGCAGGGACAGGTCCCAAGAGACCCAGTACTTC.

This rearrangement joins TRBV6-6 to TRBJ1-6; D is undetermined. V lost 2 bases and J 6 bases, leaving 5 bases between the germline ends. The V gene's germline CDR1 is MNHNY and CDR2 SVGAGI (reference sequence). The CDR3 consists of 13 residues. CDR3 residues: CASSYDANSPLHF. CDR3 DNA sequence: TGTGCCAGCAGTTACGATGCTAATTCACCCCTCCACTTT.

This chain joins TRBV7-9 and TRBJ2-1; the D is unclear. Trimming removed 3 bases from V and 1 base from J, with 16 bases in between. Germline V gives CDR1 SEHNR, CDR2 FQNEAQ (reference sequence). The CDR3 totals 17 residues. The DNA for the CDR3 is TGTGCCAGCAGCTTCCGTCCGGGCTCGAAGTCCTACAATGAGCAGTTCTTC. Translating it yields CASSFRPGSKSYNEQFF.

The chain recombines TRBV27 with TRBJ2-1; no clear D. CDR1 and CDR2 (germline): MNHEY, SMNVEV (reference sequence). The CDR3 totals 16 residues. V was pared by 5 bases and J by 1 base, with 15 bases between. The CDR3 DNA reads TGTGCCAGCAGTATCCCTCCGTGGGGATCCTACAATGAGCAGTTCTTC. It specifies CASSIPPWGSYNEQFF.

This clonotype was counted a few times. The chain carries TRBV20-1 and TRBJ2-3; D remains unclear. Germline lookup yields CDR1 DFQATT and CDR2 SNEGSKA (reference sequence). The CDR3 covers 14 residues. Deletions cut 7 bases from V and 2 bases from J, with 16 bases between. The CDR3 reads CSGTRNAPTDTQYF. The CDR3 region has the DNA TGCAGTGGTACTCGCAACGCCCCCACAGATACGCAGTATTTT.

The CDR3 bases are TGCAGTGCTCCTAGCGGGAGGGATGGAGATACGCAGTATTTT. It codes for CSAPSGRDGDTQYF. This chain connects TRBV20-1 to TRBJ2-3; 12 bases line up with TRBD2. The CDR3 is made up of 14 amino acids. Trimming at V came to 5 bases and at J to 5 bases, leaving 5 bases not matched to a gene. Germline loops: CDR1 DFQATT, CDR2 SNEGSKA (reference sequence).

The chain has TRBV11-2 and TRBJ2-5; TRBD2 matches at 13 bases. Judging by the DNA end, TRBJ2-7 fits better; the J call may be wrong. The CDR3 loop spans 16 amino acids. CDR1 is SGHAT and CDR2 is FQNNGV in the germline V gene. CDR3 DNA sequence: TGTGCCAGCAGCCTAGGGACTAGCGGGGTCCAGTACGAGCAGTACTTC. Encoded protein: CASSLGTSGVQYEQYF.

This clonotype was picked up a small number of times. The gene calls are TRBV28 and TRBJ2-5, with D perhaps matching TRBD1 (5 bases). CDR3 length: 14 amino acids. The V and J ends lost 7 bases and 1 base respectively, with 13 bases between them. Germline values: CDR1 MDHEN, CDR2 SYDVKM. CDR3 DNA sequence: TGTGCCAGCACAGGGCCCATCCTCCAAGAGACCCAGTACTTC. It translates to CASTGPILQETQYF.

This clonotype came up a few times. The gene calls are TRBV2 and TRBJ1-1; D unresolved. CDR1 is SNHLY and CDR2 is FYNNEI in the germline V gene. Trimming shortened V by 5 bases and J by 1 base, and 11 bases separated the two germline ends. This CDR3 contains 14 residues. The CDR3 sequence is CASSREEWNTEAFF. The CDR3 DNA is TGTGCCAGCAGTCGGGAAGAGTGGAACACTGAAGCTTTCTTT. Based on the CDR3 plus reference TRBV2 and TRBJ1-1, the full variable domain is EPEVTQTPSHQVTQMGQEVILRCVPISNHLYFYWYRQILGQKVEFLVSFYNNEISEKSEIFDDQFSVERPDGSNFTLKIRSTKLEDSAMYFCASSREEWNTEAFFGQGTRLTVV.